This T cell receptor beta chain derives from a study of cytomegalovirus exposure and HLA in healthy donors. Turning to this clone: Antigen: not known.

Study-level findings and limits: The likely explanation for a cluster of highly shared sequence variants was sequencing artifact. TCR beta chains numbering roughly 150 were designated cytomegalovirus-associated.

Trimming stripped 1 base from V and 4 bases from J, with 11 bases between. CDR1 and CDR2 (germline): MGHRA, YSYEKL. The CDR3 has 14 residues. Use of 60 Vbeta and 13 Jbeta primers characterized the PCR. Method: immunoSEQ multiplex PCR; TCRdb's copy keeps in-frame clones and lacks some. The table lists about 110,000 clones, about 80% of them singletons, with 2.5% to 3% in the top ten. This clonotype originated in an older woman in good health and CMV-seropositive. Sequencing used PBMCs. V is TRBV4-1 and J is TRBJ2-7, with D possibly matching TRBD2 (5 bases). For the CDR3, the DNA is TGCGCCAGCAGCCAAGTTATCAGCGGTTACGAGCAGTACTTC. It is translated as CASSQVISGYEQYF.